The present T cell receptor (beta chain) was sequenced within a study of shared clonotypes between healthy human individuals. About the research overall: Three CD4 naive, three CD4 memory, two CD8 naive and one CD8 memory plate were used per donor. The study's findings and limits: In contrast to clonotypes shared by all four donors, non-shared clonotypes had lower generation probabilities. The study generally estimated greater richness for naive than memory subsets.

Measured with immunoSEQ multiplex PCR; TCRdb has only the in-frame clones, and not every one. The repertoire holds under 550,000 clones, with 90% to 97% as singletons. Turning to this clone: Its matching antigen is unknown.

The sequencing input was naive CD4+ T cells sorted from blood. Subset defined: CD45RA+ positively selected. This TCR came from a woman aged 30 to 39 in good health.

The CDR3 sequence is CASSRAKSSGANVLTF. The CDR3 region has the DNA TGTGCCAGCTCCAGGGCCAAGAGCTCTGGGGCCAACGTCCTGACTTTC. The chain has TRBV25-1 and TRBJ2-6, with D possibly matching TRBD1 (5 bases). This CDR3 comprises 16 residues. The germline V gene encodes CDR1 MGHDK and CDR2 SYGVNS. V lost 8 bases and J lost 0, with 14 bases in between.